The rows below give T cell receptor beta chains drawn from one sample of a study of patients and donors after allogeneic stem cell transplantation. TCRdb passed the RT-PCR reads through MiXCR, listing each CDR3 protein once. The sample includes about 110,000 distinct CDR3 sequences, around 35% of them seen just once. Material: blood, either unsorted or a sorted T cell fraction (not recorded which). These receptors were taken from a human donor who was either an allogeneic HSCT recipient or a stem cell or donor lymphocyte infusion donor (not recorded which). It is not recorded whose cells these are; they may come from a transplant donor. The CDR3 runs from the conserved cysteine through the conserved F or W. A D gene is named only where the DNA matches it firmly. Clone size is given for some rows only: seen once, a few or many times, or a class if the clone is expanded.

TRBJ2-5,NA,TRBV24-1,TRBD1,TGTGCCACCAGTGATCCCACAGGGGTAGAGACCCAGTACTTC,CATSDPTGVETQYF
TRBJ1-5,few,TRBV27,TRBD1,TGTGCCAGCAGGACAGGGAAAGATCAGCCCCAGCATTTT,CASRTGKDQPQHF
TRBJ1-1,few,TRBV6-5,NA,TGTGCCAGCGGCCAGCAGGGTGTAGGGGCTGAAGCTTTCTTT,CASGQQGVGAEAFF
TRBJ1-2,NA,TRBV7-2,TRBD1,TGTGCCAGAACAGGGGTGAACTATGGCTACACCTTC,CARTGVNYGYTF
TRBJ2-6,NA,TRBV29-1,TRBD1,TGCAGCGCATTACAGGGGGCTGGGGCCAACGTCCTGACTTTC,CSALQGAGANVLTF
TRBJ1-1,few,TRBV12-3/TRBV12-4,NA,TGTGCCAGCAGTTACAGTTTGCACGTTGAAGCTTTCTTT,CASSYSLHVEAFF
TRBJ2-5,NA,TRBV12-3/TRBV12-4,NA,TGTGCCAGCAGTTCTAGGATTCGGGAGACCCAGTACTTC,CASSSRIRETQYF
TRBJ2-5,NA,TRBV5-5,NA,TGTGCCAGCAGCTTGTCGGGACGGATTCAAGCGACCCAGTACTTC,CASSLSGRIQATQYF
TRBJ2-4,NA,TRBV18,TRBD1,TGTGCCAGCTCCGGGACAGGGGGCCACATTCAGTACTTC,CASSGTGGHIQYF
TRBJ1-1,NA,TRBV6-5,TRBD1,TGTGCCAGCAGTTCTCCAAAGACAGGGGGTGCCACTGAAGCTTTCTTT,CASSSPKTGGATEAFF
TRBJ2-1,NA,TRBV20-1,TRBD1,TGCAGTGCTAGGAGTAGGGACAGGGTTGGGAATGAGCAGTTCTTC,CSARSRDRVGNEQFF
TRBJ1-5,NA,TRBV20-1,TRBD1,TGCAGTGCTAGGGCGACAGGGATGCAGCCCCAGCATTTT,CSARATGMQPQHF
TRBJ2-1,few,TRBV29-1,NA,TGCAGCGTCCTTCTATACAATGAGCAGTTCTTC,CSVLLYNEQFF
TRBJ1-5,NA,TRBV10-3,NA,TGTGCCACCTCGGGTCAGCGCAATCAGCCCCAGCATTTT,CATSGQRNQPQHF
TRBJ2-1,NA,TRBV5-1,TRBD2,TGCGCCAGCAGCTTGATAGCGGGAGAGGGTGAGCAGTTCTTC,CASSLIAGEGEQFF
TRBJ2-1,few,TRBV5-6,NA,TGTGCCAGCAGCTTGGTTCTCTGGGTCTCATTCTTC,CASSLVLWVSFF
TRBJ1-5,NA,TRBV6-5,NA,TGTGCCAGCAGTGAAGACGGTAATAGCAATCAGCCCCAGCATTTT,CASSEDGNSNQPQHF
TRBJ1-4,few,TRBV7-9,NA,TGTGCCAGCAGCCCTCGGGGGGCTTCGAATGAAAAACTGTTTTTT,CASSPRGASNEKLFF
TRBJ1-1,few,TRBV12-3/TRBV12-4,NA,TGTGCCAGCAGTTTGACAGACAACACTGAAGCTTTCTTT,CASSLTDNTEAFF
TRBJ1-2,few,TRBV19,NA,TGTGCCAGTAGTACGGGCCTTAGATATGGCTACACCTTC,CASSTGLRYGYTF
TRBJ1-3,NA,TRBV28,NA,TGTGCCAGCAGCCGAGACAGTCACTCTGGAAACACCATATATTTT,CASSRDSHSGNTIYF
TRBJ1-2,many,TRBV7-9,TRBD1,TGTGCCAGCAGCACCCGACAGGGGCCGTCAAGTCGGGGCTACACCTTC,CASSTRQGPSSRGYTF
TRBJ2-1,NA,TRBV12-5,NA,TGTGCTAGTGGTTTGTGGGGCCCGTTAGACAATGAGCAGTTCTTC,CASGLWGPLDNEQFF
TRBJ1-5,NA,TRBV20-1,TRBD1,TGCAGTGCTAGAACGCAGGGGGGTCAGCCCCAGCATTTT,CSARTQGGQPQHF
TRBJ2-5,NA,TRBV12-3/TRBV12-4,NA,TGTGCCAGCACCCTCAATTGGGAGACCCAGTACTTC,CASTLNWETQYF
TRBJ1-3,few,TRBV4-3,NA,TGCGCCAGCAGCCAAGAATTTGTGCCGGGGCCCGGAAACACCATATATTTT,CASSQEFVPGPGNTIYF
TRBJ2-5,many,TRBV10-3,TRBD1,TGTGCCGTTGGGACAGGGGTTCAAGAGACCCAGTACTTC,CAVGTGVQETQYF
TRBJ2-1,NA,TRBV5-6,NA,TGTGCCAGCAGCTTGGATGTGGGAGCAAGATTTAATGAGCAGTTCTTC,CASSLDVGARFNEQFF
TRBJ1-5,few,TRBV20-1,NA,TGCAGTGCTAGCGACCCGGGCAATCAGCCCCAGCATTTT,CSASDPGNQPQHF
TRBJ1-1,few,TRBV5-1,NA,TGCGCCAGCAGCCTCCCGACAAGCCCTTTGAACACTGAAGCTTTCTTT,CASSLPTSPLNTEAFF
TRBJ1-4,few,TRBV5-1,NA,TGCGCCAGCAGCCCCGGAAAAGGAAAACTGTTTTTT,CASSPGKGKLFF
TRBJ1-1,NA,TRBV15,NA,TGTGCCACCAGCATTAGACTTGAACCGAACACTGAAGCTTTCTTT,CATSIRLEPNTEAFF
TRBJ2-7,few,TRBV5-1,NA,TGCGCCAGCAGCTCGACAGGCACCTACGAGCAGTACTTC,CASSSTGTYEQYF
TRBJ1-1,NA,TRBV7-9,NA,TGTGCCAGCGGCAGGGTAAACACTGAAGCTTTCTTT,CASGRVNTEAFF
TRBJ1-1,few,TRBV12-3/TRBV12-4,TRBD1,TGTGCCAGCAGTGCCCAACAGGGGATGAACACTGAAGCTTTCTTT,CASSAQQGMNTEAFF
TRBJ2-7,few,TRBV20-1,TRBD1,TGCAGTGCTAGGGGGCAGGGGGCGTTCTACGAGCAGTACTTC,CSARGQGAFYEQYF
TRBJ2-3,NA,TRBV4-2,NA,TGTGCCAGCAGCTACCGGGACGCCGCTCCCACAGATACGCAGTATTTT,CASSYRDAAPTDTQYF